The 27 T cell receptor beta chains listed next were all sequenced from one sample in a study of blood T cell repertoires in COVID-19 (TCRdb year 2020). Library preparation employed the immunoSEQ multiplex PCR assay. The immuneACCESS repertoire file appears here via TCRdb, limited to in-frame rearrangements. These files lack a portion of the clones; in checked studies, under half of the deficit traces to unresolved V genes, and the cause of the others is not known. This sample lists about 400,000 clones; more than 85% were detected once. In total, the top ten clones hold around 2.9% of the sample. Sequencing used peripheral blood. Receptors originate from a human donor in a cohort sampled during active COVID-19.

The J gene is TRBJ1-6, the V gene TRBV19; weak D call: TRBD1 (5 bases). The germline V gene encodes CDR1 LNHDA and CDR2 SQIVND (reference sequence). The CDR3 runs to 16 residues. The V end was cut by 5 bases, the J end by 9 bases, with 20 bases between. The CDR3 sequence is CASSSSGGDLPSPLHF. As DNA, the CDR3 is TGTGCCAGTAGTTCCTCGGGGGGGGACCTCCCTTCACCCCTCCACTTT.

This chain links TRBV5-6 with TRBJ2-4, with 11 bases fitting TRBD2. V shed 3 bases, J shed 3 bases, and the junction held 5 bases outside the gene matches. This CDR3 contains 16 residues. Germline-derived CDR1 and CDR2 are SGHDT and YYEEEE. This CDR3 reads CASSSRLAGIKNIQYF. The CDR3 DNA reads TGTGCCAGCAGCTCCCGACTAGCGGGGATCAAAAACATTCAGTACTTC.

This chain links TRBV29-1 with TRBJ2-1, with 11 positions matching TRBD2. The CDR3 extends over 16 amino acids. With 7 bases clipped from V and 4 bases from J, the junction kept 12 bases outside the gene matches. Per the germline V gene, CDR1 is SQVTM and CDR2 is ANQGSEA. CDR3 nucleotides: TGCAGCGCCCGTAGCGGGAGGGCCACAGTGTACAATGAGCAGTTCTTC. Protein product: CSARSGRATVYNEQFF.

The genes are TRBV10-1 and TRBJ1-2; D ambiguous. CDR3 length equals 13 residues. CDR1 WNHNN and CDR2 SYGVQD come from the germline V gene (reference sequence). Trimming pared 4 bases from V and 6 bases from J, leaving 12 bases between. CDR3 loop: CASSASAGNGYTF. CDR3 nucleotides: TGCGCCAGCAGTGCCTCTGCGGGGAATGGCTACACCTTC.

V usage is TRBV20-1 and J usage is TRBJ2-3; 9 bases map to TRBD1. The CDR3 has 11 residues. V shed 4 bases, J shed 14 bases, and the junction held 7 bases outside the gene matches. The V gene's germline CDR1 is DFQATT and CDR2 SNEGSKA (reference sequence). The CDR3 DNA reads TGCAGTGCTATTCAACAGGGGGCTCCGTATTTT. Amino acid sequence: CSAIQQGAPYF.

This clone has a count of ten or more. The rearrangement links TRBV2 to TRBJ1-2; D call uncertain. V was clipped by 1 base and J by 4 bases, with 7 bases between them. The CDR3 contains 13 residues. Germline loops: CDR1 SNHLY, CDR2 FYNNEI. CDR3 sequence reads: CASSEGPVYGYTF. In DNA, the CDR3 is TGTGCCAGCAGTGAAGGTCCAGTCTATGGCTACACCTTC.

The genes are TRBV5-1 and TRBJ2-7, with D unresolved. The CDR3 runs 14 residues. Trimming pared 0 bases from V and 1 base from J, leaving 8 bases between. Germline V gene lookup returns CDR1 SGHRS and CDR2 YFSETQ. The CDR3 DNA follows: TGCGCCAGCAGCTTGGTCACCAGTTCCTACGAGCAGTACTTC. Amino acid sequence: CASSLVTSSYEQYF.

This clone was seen ten or more times. This may come from a read error, since a much larger clone is one base off. The same CDR3 arises from other DNA sequences in this sample as well. V and J are TRBV6-4 and TRBJ2-3; 11 nucleotides match TRBD2. Germline V gene data show CDR1 as MRHNA and CDR2 as SNTAGT. Trimming removed 0 bases from V and 2 bases from J; junction bases left unmatched: 1. The CDR3 sequence is 16 residues long. CDR3 in DNA: TGTGCCAGCAGTGACTCTAGCGGGGGGGCCACAGATACGCAGTATTTT. It specifies CASSDSSGGATDTQYF.

The J gene is TRBJ1-3, the V gene TRBV19; the match to TRBD1 covers 7 bases. The V and J ends lost 5 bases and 4 bases, in that order; junction bases with no gene match: 11. The CDR3 totals 16 residues. Looked up from germline, CDR1 is LNHDA and CDR2 is SQIVND (reference sequence). CDR3 sequence: CASSHPRQGGGNTIYF. For the CDR3, the DNA is TGTGCCAGTAGTCACCCTCGACAGGGCGGAGGAAACACCATATATTTT.

This chain uses TRBV7-9 with TRBJ2-7; TRBD1 matches 7 bases. Germline lookup yields CDR1 SEHNR and CDR2 FQNEAQ (reference sequence). This CDR3 has 14 residues. Trimming at V came to 3 bases and at J to 4 bases, leaving 6 bases not matched to a gene. Written as DNA, the CDR3 is TGTGCCAGCAGCTTTGGGACAGCCGGTTACGAGCAGTACTTC. The encoded protein is CASSFGTAGYEQYF.

The J gene is TRBJ2-5, the V gene TRBV13, with TRBD2 matching 10 bases. The V and J ends lost 4 bases and 3 bases, in that order; junction bases with no gene match: 2. CDR1 is PRHDT, CDR2 FYEKMQ, per germline (reference sequence). This CDR3 contains 14 residues. In DNA form, the CDR3 reads TGTGCCAGCAGCTACGGGACTAGCGAAGAGACCCAGTACTTC. This codes for CASSYGTSEETQYF.

This clone was counted a single time. The chain is built from TRBV9 and TRBJ1-1; tentative D call: TRBD1 (5 bases). The CDR3 has 15 amino acids. Between the trimmed V and J ends, which lost 0 bases and 7 bases, there was a span of 16 bases. The germline CDR1 and CDR2 sequences are SGDLS and YYNGEE. The CDR3 DNA reads TGTGCCAGCAGCGTAGAGGTGGCGGGGGGAAATGAAGCTTTCTTT. Translated: CASSVEVAGGNEAFF. The whole variable domain, filled in from reference TRBV9 and TRBJ1-1, reads DSGVTQTPKHLITATGQRVTLRCSPRSGDLSVYWYQQSLDQGLQFLIQYYNGEERAKGNILERFSAQQFPDLHSELNLSSLELGDSALYFCASSVEVAGGNEAFFGQGTRLTVV.

CDR3 sequence: CASSLVPPGQGAWEQYF. CDR3 in DNA: TGCGCCAGCAGCTTGGTTCCTCCGGGACAGGGGGCCTGGGAGCAGTACTTC. J is TRBJ2-7 and V is TRBV5-1; 12 bases are a match to TRBD1. The ends lost 0 bases at V and 7 bases at J; junction bases unmatched: 11. Germline values: CDR1 SGHRS, CDR2 YFSETQ. The CDR3 is made up of 17 amino acids.

In this sample, this clone turned up many times. Other nucleotide sequences from this sample produce the same CDR3. The V and J genes are TRBV27 and TRBJ1-2; tentative D call: TRBD1 (6 bases). CDR3 size: 11 residues. Looked up from germline, CDR1 is MNHEY and CDR2 is SMNVEV (reference sequence). V was shortened by 4 bases and J by 7 bases, with 7 bases between the two germline ends. CDR3 sequence reads: CASSSRGGYTF. In DNA, the CDR3 is TGTGCCAGCAGTTCCAGGGGTGGCTACACCTTC.

The chain employs TRBV25-1 and TRBJ2-1; 13 nucleotides align to TRBD2. CDR3 length equals 18 residues. Germline CDR1 and CDR2: MGHDK and SYGVNS. The V gene end was trimmed by 1 base and the J gene end by 2 bases; junction bases not matched to a gene: 5. The CDR3 DNA follows: TGTGCCAGCAGTGAATCCAGACTAGCGGGAGGCCCCTACAATGAGCAGTTCTTC. The encoded protein is CASSESRLAGGPYNEQFF.

This clone was counted a few times. V usage is TRBV4-2 and J usage is TRBJ2-1; D gene ambiguous. Per the germline V gene, CDR1 is LGHNA and CDR2 is YNFKEQ. The CDR3 is 15 amino acids. The V end was cut by 1 base, the J end by 0 bases, with 7 bases between. As DNA, the CDR3 is TGTGCCAGCAGCCAAGGTTTCGGCTCCTACAATGAGCAGTTCTTC. Protein: CASSQGFGSYNEQFF.

The V and J genes are TRBV28 and TRBJ1-4, with 9 nucleotides matching TRBD1. V trimming: 6 bases; J trimming: 8 bases; junction bases outside the gene matches: 7. CDR1 MDHEN and CDR2 SYDVKM come from the germline V gene. The CDR3 runs to 14 residues. CDR3 DNA sequence: TGTGCCAGCAGGGAACAGGGGGCGAGGGAAAAACTGTTTTTT. Its translation is CASREQGAREKLFF.

The chain combines TRBV7-3 with TRBJ2-2; 9 nucleotides align to TRBD1. V was clipped by 5 bases and J by 2 bases; unmatched bases: 6. The CDR3 loop spans 16 amino acids. CDR1 SGHTA and CDR2 FQGTGA come from the germline V gene. The CDR3 here is CASSLRTGANTGELFF. The CDR3 coding sequence is TGTGCCAGCAGCCTAAGGACAGGGGCCAACACCGGGGAGCTGTTTTTT.

The rearrangement links TRBV25-1 to TRBJ2-7; 8 nucleotides agree with TRBD1. Germline V lookup: CDR1 MGHDK, CDR2 SYGVNS. This CDR3 has 16 amino acids. The J segment lost 5 bases and the V segment lost 3 bases, leaving 12 bases of the junction unmatched. CDR3 nucleotides: TGTGCCAGCAGTGATGACGTGGACAGGGCAGGGGACGAGCAGTACTTC. Its translation: CASSDDVDRAGDEQYF.

The chain couples TRBV28 to TRBJ2-7; a possible D gene is TRBD1 (6 bases). Trimming stripped 6 bases from V and 4 bases from J, with 19 bases between. The CDR3 length is 15 residues. The germline CDR1 and CDR2 sequences are MDHEN and SYDVKM. Here the CDR3 DNA reads TGTGCCAGCAGCCACCAGGGGCGGAACTTATACGAGCAGTACTTC. Protein: CASSHQGRNLYEQYF.

This clone has only a few counts. The chain has TRBV19 and TRBJ1-2; 9 nucleotides match TRBD1. The germline CDR1 and CDR2 sequences are LNHDA and SQIVND (reference sequence). The CDR3 contains 13 residues. Trimming cost V 6 bases and J 3 bases; bases outside gene matches: 2. CDR3 DNA sequence: TGTGCCAGTAGCAGGACAGGGGACTATGGCTACACCTTC. Its protein is CASSRTGDYGYTF.

The chain employs TRBV11-2 and TRBJ1-4, with TRBD1 matching over 12 bases. This CDR3 comprises 19 residues. The ends lost 2 bases at V and 2 bases at J; junction bases unmatched: 9. Looked up from germline, CDR1 is SGHAT and CDR2 is FQNNGV. CDR3 sequence reads: CASSLPGQGAVWTNEKLFF. CDR3 coding DNA: TGTGCCAGCAGCTTACCGGGACAGGGGGCTGTTTGGACTAATGAAAAACTGTTTTTT. The full variable domain, rest sourced from reference TRBV11-2 and TRBJ1-4, is EAGVAQSPRYKIIEKRQSVAFWCNPISGHATLYWYQQILGQGPKLLIQFQNNGVVDDSQLPKDRFSAERLKGVDSTLKIQPAKLEDSAVYLCASSLPGQGAVWTNEKLFFGSGTQLSVL.

This sequence joins TRBV5-1 and TRBJ1-4, with unresolved D. The CDR3 sequence is 16 residues long. Germline CDR1 SGHRS, CDR2 YFSETQ. Trimming removed 4 bases at V and 0 bases at J, with 13 bases between. The DNA for the CDR3 is TGCGCCAGCAGCCTCGGACTGATTACAACTAATGAAAAACTGTTTTTT. This sequence encodes CASSLGLITTNEKLFF.

The chain carries TRBV14 and TRBJ2-7; TRBD1 agrees at 8 bases. CDR3 length: 18 amino acids. In germline, CDR1 is SGHDN, CDR2 FVKESK. V gave up 2 bases and J gave up 0 bases; unmatched junction bases: 12. The CDR3 sequence: CASSQMGQDDIHSYEQYF. The CDR3 DNA follows: TGTGCCAGCAGCCAAATGGGACAGGACGACATCCACTCCTACGAGCAGTACTTC.

This rearrangement joins TRBV18 to TRBJ1-3, with D hard to call. This CDR3 has 15 amino acids. CDR1 is KGHSH and CDR2 is LQKENI in the germline V gene. The V end lost 3 bases, the J end lost 1 base, and 10 bases lay between the germline ends. CDR3 residues: CASSPSGVSGNTIYF. The CDR3, as DNA: TGTGCCAGCTCACCTAGTGGAGTTTCTGGAAACACCATATATTTT.

This chain links TRBV29-1 with TRBJ1-3; tentative D call: TRBD1 (6 bases). The V gene lost 6 bases and the J gene lost 0 bases, with 15 bases spanning the gap. The CDR3 runs 15 residues. The germline CDR1 and CDR2 sequences are SQVTM and ANQGSEA. CDR3 DNA: TGCAGCGTGTCAGGGGCAGTTGGCTCTGGAAACACCATATATTTT. As protein: CSVSGAVGSGNTIYF. Together with reference TRBV29-1 and TRBJ1-3, the CDR3 gives the full variable domain: SAVISQKPSRDICQRGTSLTIQCQVDSQVTMMFWYRQQPGQSLTLIATANQGSEATYESGFVIDKFPISRPNLTFSTLTVSNMSPEDSSIYLCSVSGAVGSGNTIYFGEGSWLTVV.

This chain uses TRBV11-3 with TRBJ2-3; 8 bases are shared with TRBD1. J lost 9 bases, V lost 4 bases, and 12 bases had no gene match. Looked up from germline, CDR1 is SGHNT and CDR2 is YENEEA. The CDR3 consists of 15 residues. Here the CDR3 reads CASSSGTGDTLTQYF. The CDR3 DNA reads as TGTGCCAGCAGCTCCGGGACAGGCGACACCCTGACGCAGTATTTT.